The rows below give T cell receptor beta chains drawn from one sample of a study of CD8 T cells in Susac syndrome. MiXCR was run by TCRdb on the immunoSEQ multiplex PCR reads, yielding one entry per CDR3 protein. This table holds under 95,000 distinct CDR3 sequences, over 90% found once. Material: CD4+ T cells from PBMCs. The receptors come from a human donor with Susac syndrome. Both conserved end residues are part of each CDR3. D genes are given only for firm matches. Only part of the rows carry a size: once, few, many, or a class if the clone is expanded.

D gene: .
J gene: TRBJ1-6
clone size: .
V gene: TRBV30
CDR3 DNA: TGTGCCTGGAGGGCTCGGGGGTCACCCACTTCACCCCTCCACTTT
CDR3 protein: CAWRARGSPTSPLHF

D gene: .
J gene: TRBJ1-2
clone size: .
V gene: TRBV12-3/TRBV12-4
CDR3 DNA: TGTGCCAGCAGTTTGGGGCAGGGTGGCTATGGCTACACCTTC
CDR3 protein: CASSLGQGGYGYTF

D gene: TRBD1
J gene: TRBJ2-4
clone size: .
V gene: TRBV15
CDR3 DNA: TGTGCCACCAGCAGAGATCCCGATGCAGGGGGCAACATTCAGTACTTC
CDR3 protein: CATSRDPDAGGNIQYF

D gene: TRBD2
J gene: TRBJ2-3
clone size: .
V gene: TRBV11-3
CDR3 DNA: TGTGCCAGCAGCCCCGGGGTAGCGGGGGGAGGAGATACGCAGTATTTT
CDR3 protein: CASSPGVAGGGDTQYF

D gene: TRBD1
J gene: TRBJ2-6
clone size: .
V gene: TRBV7-9
CDR3 DNA: TGTGCCAGCAGCCCACAGGGGGCGCGATCTGGGGCCAACGTCCTGACTTTC
CDR3 protein: CASSPQGARSGANVLTF

D gene: .
J gene: TRBJ2-1
clone size: .
V gene: TRBV5-1
CDR3 DNA: TGCGCCAGCAGCTTGGCGGGGGCTTACAATGAGCAGTTCTTC
CDR3 protein: CASSLAGAYNEQFF

D gene: TRBD1
J gene: TRBJ2-5
clone size: .
V gene: TRBV11-2
CDR3 DNA: TGTGCCAGCACCCGGACAGGGAGAGAGACCCAGTACTTC
CDR3 protein: CASTRTGRETQYF

D gene: .
J gene: TRBJ2-1
clone size: .
V gene: TRBV5-4
CDR3 DNA: TGTGCCAGCAGTCCCGACAGACATGAGCAGTTCTTC
CDR3 protein: CASSPDRHEQFF

D gene: .
J gene: TRBJ2-3
clone size: few
V gene: TRBV12-3/TRBV12-4
CDR3 DNA: TGTGCCAGCAGTTTAGGCGGGGGCGCAGATACGCAGTATTTT
CDR3 protein: CASSLGGGADTQYF

D gene: .
J gene: TRBJ1-5
clone size: .
V gene: TRBV20-1
CDR3 DNA: TGCAGTGCTTCCCCCACAGGGATCTTCGGCAATCAGCCCCAGCATTTT
CDR3 protein: CSASPTGIFGNQPQHF

D gene: .
J gene: TRBJ1-2
clone size: .
V gene: TRBV12-3/TRBV12-4
CDR3 DNA: TGTGCCAGCAGTTTAAACAGCCGGTTCTTCTTCTTC
CDR3 protein: CASSLNSRFFFF

D gene: TRBD1
J gene: TRBJ1-5
clone size: once
V gene: TRBV5-6
CDR3 DNA: TGTGCCAGCAGCTTTGGACAGGGATACAATCAGCCCCAGCATTTT
CDR3 protein: CASSFGQGYNQPQHF

D gene: .
J gene: TRBJ2-7
clone size: once
V gene: TRBV28
CDR3 DNA: TGTGCCAGCATCACCGGGCCCCCCTCCTACGAGCAGTACTTC
CDR3 protein: CASITGPPSYEQYF

D gene: .
J gene: TRBJ2-6
clone size: .
V gene: TRBV30
CDR3 DNA: TGTGCCTGGACTATCGTTGGGGCCAACGTCCTGACTTTC
CDR3 protein: CAWTIVGANVLTF

D gene: TRBD2
J gene: TRBJ2-7
clone size: once
V gene: TRBV5-4
CDR3 DNA: TGTGCCAGCAGCTCCTGGACTAGCGGGGGCAACTCCTACGAGCAGTACTTC
CDR3 protein: CASSSWTSGGNSYEQYF

D gene: .
J gene: TRBJ2-4
clone size: .
V gene: TRBV7-8
CDR3 DNA: TGTGCCAGCAGCCTCCCCACGGGGCTAGCCAAAAACATTCAGTACTTC
CDR3 protein: CASSLPTGLAKNIQYF

D gene: TRBD1
J gene: TRBJ1-1
clone size: .
V gene: TRBV29-1
CDR3 DNA: TGCAGCACGTCCGGACAGGCGATGGAAGCTTTCTTT
CDR3 protein: CSTSGQAMEAFF

D gene: .
J gene: TRBJ2-3
clone size: once
V gene: TRBV15
CDR3 DNA: TGTGCCACCAGCGTACGGTATACGCAGTATTTT
CDR3 protein: CATSVRYTQYF

D gene: TRBD1
J gene: TRBJ2-7
clone size: .
V gene: TRBV6-2/TRBV6-3
CDR3 DNA: TGTGCCAGCACAAGGACAGGGGAAGGGGAGCAGTACTTC
CDR3 protein: CASTRTGEGEQYF

D gene: .
J gene: TRBJ2-1
clone size: .
V gene: TRBV18
CDR3 DNA: TGTGCCAGCTCACCAGGCGGGGGCACCTACAATGAGCAGTTCTTC
CDR3 protein: CASSPGGGTYNEQFF

D gene: .
J gene: TRBJ2-7
clone size: .
V gene: TRBV30
CDR3 DNA: TGTGCCTGGAGTGTCGGTTGGGACAAAGTCGTCTACGAGCAGTACTTC
CDR3 protein: CAWSVGWDKVVYEQYF

D gene: TRBD2
J gene: TRBJ2-3
clone size: .
V gene: TRBV20-1
CDR3 DNA: TGCAGTGCTAGAGATCAGCGGGGGGCTCGAGGTACGCAGTATTTT
CDR3 protein: CSARDQRGARGTQYF

D gene: TRBD1
J gene: TRBJ1-4
clone size: .
V gene: TRBV24-1
CDR3 DNA: TGTGCCACCAGTGATTCTCCGGGACAGGATGGTGAAAAACTGTTTTTT
CDR3 protein: CATSDSPGQDGEKLFF

D gene: TRBD1
J gene: TRBJ1-6
clone size: .
V gene: TRBV5-4
CDR3 DNA: TGTGCCAGCAGCGTCCTGAGCGGACAGGGCCCCCTCCACTTT
CDR3 protein: CASSVLSGQGPLHF

D gene: TRBD1
J gene: TRBJ2-1
clone size: .
V gene: TRBV11-3
CDR3 DNA: TGTGCCAGCAGCCCAGCAAACAGGGGGTATGGATACAATGAGCAGTTCTTC
CDR3 protein: CASSPANRGYGYNEQFF

D gene: .
J gene: TRBJ1-2
clone size: .
V gene: TRBV15
CDR3 DNA: TGTGCCACCAGCAGAGACACCGGGATCGCCTATGGCTACACCTTC
CDR3 protein: CATSRDTGIAYGYTF

D gene: .
J gene: TRBJ2-2
clone size: .
V gene: TRBV5-1
CDR3 DNA: TGCGCCAGCAGCTTCCGGGACGCCGGGAACACCGGGGAGCTGTTTTTT
CDR3 protein: CASSFRDAGNTGELFF

D gene: TRBD1
J gene: TRBJ2-4
clone size: .
V gene: TRBV7-2
CDR3 DNA: TGTGCCAGCAGCTACGGGACAGGGGGAAAAAACATTCAGTACTTC
CDR3 protein: CASSYGTGGKNIQYF

D gene: .
J gene: TRBJ2-7
clone size: few
V gene: TRBV3-1
CDR3 DNA: TGTGCCAGCAGCCAAGTTTCCAGGGGAACCTACGAGCAGTACTTC
CDR3 protein: CASSQVSRGTYEQYF

D gene: TRBD1
J gene: TRBJ2-7
clone size: .
V gene: TRBV5-1
CDR3 DNA: TGCGCCAGCAGCTTGAACAGGGGCGGCTACGAGCAGTACTTC
CDR3 protein: CASSLNRGGYEQYF

D gene: TRBD2
J gene: TRBJ2-7
clone size: .
V gene: TRBV5-4
CDR3 DNA: TGTGCCAGCAGCCTTTCAGCGGGGAAACCATACGAGCAGTACTTC
CDR3 protein: CASSLSAGKPYEQYF

D gene: .
J gene: TRBJ1-4
clone size: once
V gene: TRBV3-1
CDR3 DNA: TGTGCCAGCAGCCAAGGGCCGGACAGTAGGGAAAAACTGTTTTTT
CDR3 protein: CASSQGPDSREKLFF

D gene: .
J gene: TRBJ2-3
clone size: .
V gene: TRBV23-1
CDR3 DNA: TGCGCCAGCAGTCCGGGACTCACCCGCGGGGATACGCAGTATTTT
CDR3 protein: CASSPGLTRGDTQYF

D gene: .
J gene: TRBJ2-1
clone size: once
V gene: TRBV6-1
CDR3 DNA: TGTGCCAGCAGTGAATTGGATGAGCAGTTCTTC
CDR3 protein: CASSELDEQFF

D gene: TRBD1
J gene: TRBJ1-5
clone size: .
V gene: TRBV15
CDR3 DNA: TGTGCCACCAGCAAAGACAGGGGGACATATCAGCCCCAGCATTTT
CDR3 protein: CATSKDRGTYQPQHF

D gene: .
J gene: TRBJ2-7
clone size: .
V gene: TRBV20-1
CDR3 DNA: TGCAGTGCTAGAGATTCTAGACAGGCACTTTGGGAGCAGTACTTC
CDR3 protein: CSARDSRQALWEQYF

D gene: TRBD2
J gene: TRBJ2-7
clone size: .
V gene: TRBV2
CDR3 DNA: TGTGCCAGCAAACCTGAGCGGGGGACCTCCTACGAGCAGTACTTC
CDR3 protein: CASKPERGTSYEQYF

D gene: .
J gene: TRBJ2-2
clone size: .
V gene: TRBV6-1
CDR3 DNA: TGTGCCAGCAGGATAAGGACGTCCGCGAACACCGGGGAGCTGTTTTTT
CDR3 protein: CASRIRTSANTGELFF

D gene: TRBD1
J gene: TRBJ2-1
clone size: .
V gene: TRBV7-9
CDR3 DNA: TGTGCCAGCAGAGAGGGACAGCTTACGGGTCATGAGCAGTTCTTC
CDR3 protein: CASREGQLTGHEQFF

D gene: .
J gene: TRBJ2-5
clone size: .
V gene: TRBV19
CDR3 DNA: TGTGCCAGTAGTCCCCCCGGGGGGCTTGGGGAGACCCAGTACTTC
CDR3 protein: CASSPPGGLGETQYF